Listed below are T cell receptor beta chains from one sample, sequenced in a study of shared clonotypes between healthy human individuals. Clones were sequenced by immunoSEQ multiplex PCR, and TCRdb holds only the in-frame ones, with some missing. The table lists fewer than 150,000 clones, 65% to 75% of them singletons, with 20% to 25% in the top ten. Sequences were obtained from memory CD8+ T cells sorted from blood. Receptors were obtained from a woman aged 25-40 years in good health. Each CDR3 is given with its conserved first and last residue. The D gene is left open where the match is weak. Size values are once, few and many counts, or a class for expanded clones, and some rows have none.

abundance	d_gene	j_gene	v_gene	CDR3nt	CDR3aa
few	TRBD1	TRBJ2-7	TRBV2	TGTGCCAGCAGTGAAGCGACAGGGGGACACTACGAGCAGTACTTC	CASSEATGGHYEQYF
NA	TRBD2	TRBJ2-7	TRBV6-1	TGTGCCAGCAGGGGGGGGTTAAGACCCGAGCAGTACTTC	CASRGGLRPEQYF
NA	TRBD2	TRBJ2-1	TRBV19	TGTGCCACTAGCGGGAGGGCCTTAGGGAATGAGCAGTTCTTC	CATSGRALGNEQFF
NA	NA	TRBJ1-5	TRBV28	TGTGCCAGCAGTTCGTACACGGATTATAGCAATCAGCCCCAGCATTTT	CASSSYTDYSNQPQHF
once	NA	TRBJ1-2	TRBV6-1	TGTGCCTGCTTCTTGAACTATGGCTACACCTTC	CACFLNYGYTF
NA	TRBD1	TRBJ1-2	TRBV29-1	TGCAGCGTTGCATCGGGACAGGGGTATTACTATGGCTACACCTTC	CSVASGQGYYYGYTF
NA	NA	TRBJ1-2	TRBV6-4	TGTGCCAGCAGTTGGGGGGAGACAGGCAACTATGGCTACACCTTC	CASSWGETGNYGYTF
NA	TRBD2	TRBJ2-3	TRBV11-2	TGTGCCAGCAGCTTAGGGGGAGCGGGAGCCAAAAGCACAGATACGCAGTATTTT	CASSLGGAGAKSTDTQYF
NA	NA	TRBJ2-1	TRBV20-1	TGCAGTGCCTGTGAATACAATGAGCAGTTCTTC	CSACEYNEQFF
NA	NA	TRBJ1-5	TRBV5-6	TGTGCCAGCAGCTTGTTCGACGCTAATCAGCCCCAGCATTTT	CASSLFDANQPQHF
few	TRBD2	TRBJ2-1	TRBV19	TGTGCCAGTAGTATAAGGACTAGCGGGTTGAATGAGCAGTTCTTC	CASSIRTSGLNEQFF
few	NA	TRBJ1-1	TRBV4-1	TGCGCCAGCAGCCAAGATAAGCGGAACACTGAAGCTTTCTTT	CASSQDKRNTEAFF
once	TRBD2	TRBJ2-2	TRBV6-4	TGTGCCAGCAGCGCCCTAGCGGGCCACGACACCGGGGAGCTGTTTTTT	CASSALAGHDTGELFF
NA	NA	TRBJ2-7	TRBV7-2	TGTGCCAGCAGCTTAGGACCGAACTACGAGCAGTACTTC	CASSLGPNYEQYF
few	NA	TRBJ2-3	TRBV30	TGTGCCTGGAGTGTACAAGGGGGTGCAGATACGCAGTATTTT	CAWSVQGGADTQYF
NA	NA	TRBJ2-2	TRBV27	TGTGCCAGCAGTTTTCCCCCGGGAACTGGGGAGCTGTTTTTT	CASSFPPGTGELFF
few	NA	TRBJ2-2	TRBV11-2	TGTGCCAGCAGCTTAGTTGCCCCTACCGGGGAGCTGTTTTTT	CASSLVAPTGELFF
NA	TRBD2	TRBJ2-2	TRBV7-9	TGTGCCAGCAGCTTCAGCGGGAGCGGGGTCGGGGAGCTGTTTTTT	CASSFSGSGVGELFF
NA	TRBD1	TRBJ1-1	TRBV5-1	TGCGCCAGCTACCAAAAAACGACAGGGGGCCGGACTGAAGCTTTCTTT	CASYQKTTGGRTEAFF
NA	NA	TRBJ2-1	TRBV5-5	TGTGCCAGCAGCCACCTGAAACCAGGGTCTGAGCAGTTCTTC	CASSHLKPGSEQFF
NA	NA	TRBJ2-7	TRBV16	TGTGCCAGCAGCCCTGGTCTCAAGAGCTCCTACGAGCAGTACTTC	CASSPGLKSSYEQYF
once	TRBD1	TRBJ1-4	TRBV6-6	TGTGCCAGCAGTTACGCCCGAAACGACAGGGCGGGACTGTTTTTT	CASSYARNDRAGLFF
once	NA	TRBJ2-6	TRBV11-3	TGTGCCAGCAGCTCTGGGGCCAACGTCCTGACTTTC	CASSSGANVLTF
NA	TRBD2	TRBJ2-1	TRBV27	TGTGCCAGCAGTATCACTAGCGGGGCTTACAATGAGCAGTTCTTC	CASSITSGAYNEQFF
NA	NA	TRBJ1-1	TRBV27	TGTGCCAGCAGTTGGTCGGTATGGAACACTGAAGCTTTCTTT	CASSWSVWNTEAFF
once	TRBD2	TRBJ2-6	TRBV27	TGTGCCAGCAGAGCGGGACTAGAGGGGGCCAACGTCCTGACTTTC	CASRAGLEGANVLTF
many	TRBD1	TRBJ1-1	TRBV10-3	TGTGCCATCAGTGAGACAGGGGAGAAGAACACTGAAGCTTTCTTT	CAISETGEKNTEAFF
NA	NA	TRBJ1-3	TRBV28	TGTGCCAGCAGACACTTTGACATCTTCTCTGGAAACACCATATATTTT	CASRHFDIFSGNTIYF
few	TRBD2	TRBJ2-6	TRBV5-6	TGTGCCAGCACCCCGCGGGGGGCGCTAACTGGGGCCAACGTCCTGACTTTC	CASTPRGALTGANVLTF
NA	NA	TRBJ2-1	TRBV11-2	TGTGCCAGCAGCTTAGCTGGGGTTTTGGGTTACAATGAGCAGTTCTTC	CASSLAGVLGYNEQFF
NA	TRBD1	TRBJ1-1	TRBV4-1	TGCGCCAGCAGCCAAGAAAGAGGGGACAGGGGTGAAGGAGCTTTCTTT	CASSQERGDRGEGAFF